This TCR beta chain was recovered during a study of identical twins listed by TCRdb under 2016. Background for the entire study: TCR alpha and beta repertoires from monozygotic twins, unrelated adults of various ages and cord blood were deep-sequenced to test whether fetal clonotypes persist. Replicate twin experiments were performed at different times using different library preparation protocols to rule out contamination. General study outcomes and caveats: The excess sharing between twins in beta out-of-frame sequences was weaker because fewer shared sequences reduced the signal-to-noise ratio. Out-of-frame TCR alpha sharing in monozygotic twins was systematically underestimated by recombination models, whereas sharing between unrelated individuals was in agreement with the recombination models. Fewer insertions were carried by abundant cord blood beta clonotypes; a weaker similar trend was observed in young adult naive repertoires, while no such trend was observed in memory repertoires. Compared with coincidental sharing between unrelated individuals, out-of-frame TCR alpha sequences shared between twins had an excess of sequences with low generation probability. Invariant T cells such as MAIT and iNKT could partly confound zero-insertion analyses, though diverse VJ usage argued against this for most clonotypes. Because the same donors could not be followed over many years, the conclusions relied on cross-sectional statistical analysis.

On this clonotype: The specificity of this receptor is unknown. Qualities for individual bases were not recorded, and no much larger clone is one base off.

Library generation was performed with 5' RACE. TCRdb names Illumina HiSeq 2000 as the instrument used. Template switching introduced a universal primer binding site; the final cDNA contained a unique molecular identifier, enabling accurate counting of TCR cDNA molecules. Specific primers in the conserved constant-segment region were used to synthesize first-strand cDNA for TCR alpha and beta chains. Each cDNA library was double barcoded, with a SMART-Mk sample barcode plus Illumina barcodes, to control for contamination. TruSeq adapter sequences, together with Illumina sample barcodes, were added in two successive PCR steps. The Illumina HiSeq platform was used with custom primers to sequence TCR alpha and beta cDNA libraries. On the authors' methods: MiGEC was used to process raw reads and extract unique molecular identifiers, and MiXCR was used to find CDR3 positions. For each individual, recombination models were inferred using an EM algorithm with the repgenHMM and IGoR tools. Shared clonotypes were analyzed with the tcR package in R, and sharing was normalized by the product of cloneset sizes. To study raw recombination free of thymic and clonal selection effects, out-of-frame nonproductive sequences were analyzed. TCRdb reanalyzed the raw reads on its own, using fastp at Q25 for trimming and MiXCR for clone calling, and kept in-frame beta chains. For every CDR3 protein sequence, its rows merge into one entry that carries the most common genes and DNA. TCRdb's processing, not the authors', yielded these V and J calls. The sample table shows about 500,000 distinct CDR3 sequences, and 14% are seen once. More than 0.8% of the sample is held by the ten biggest clonotypes.

V lost 3 bases and J lost 6 bases; the stretch between them is 5 bases long. Including cysteine and phenylalanine, the CDR3 has 12 amino acids. Left in the record is the CDR3 DNA by itself, 36 bases read in frame from the first base. All donors were healthy Caucasians. The twin cohort comprised three pairs of female monozygotic twins, all aged roughly 18 to 30 years. Positive isolation kits from Invitrogen were used to isolate CD4+ and CD8+ T cell populations. This sample also appeared in a second study, on yellow fever vaccine responses in identical twins. The other study reports the following: The authors reported that the T cell response to vaccination in identical twins appeared partly convergent and partly personalized. In identical twins, the study followed T cell clones that responded to the vaccine with precision.

This TCR came from a woman under 30 in good health. The sequenced material came from CD4+ T cells sorted from blood. Rearrangement joined TRBV12-3 or TRBV12-4 to TRBJ2-2; no D gene is confidently identified. The encoded CDR3 is CASSFGPGELFF. The DNA sequence is TGTGCCAGCAGTTTTGGTCCCGGGGAGCTGTTTTTT.